A selection of T cell receptor beta chains follows, all from one sample in a study of OX40 agonist ivuxolimab in advanced cancers. Some clones are missing from TCRdb's copy, which holds only in-frame ones; the method was immunoSEQ multiplex PCR. This table has about 15,000 clones, around 90% appearing once. Sequenced here: CD4+ or CD8+ T cells sorted from blood, sampled in a trial of the OX40 agonist ivuxolimab. These receptors were taken from an adult with an advanced solid tumor such as melanoma, head and neck, liver or kidney cancer. CDR3s include the opening cysteine and the closing phenylalanine or tryptophan. D genes are given only for firm matches. Clone size is stated in some rows and not others, as once, few, many or a class when expanded.

V,size,D,J,DNA,CDR3
TRBV11-2,once,.,TRBJ2-2,TGTGCCAGCAGCCCCGGATGGGGGGAGCTGTTTTTT,CASSPGWGELFF
TRBV27,.,TRBD1,TRBJ1-2,TGTGCCAGCAGCCCGGGACAGGGGTCCTCCTATGGCTACACCTTC,CASSPGQGSSYGYTF
TRBV9,.,TRBD1,TRBJ2-6,TGTGCCAGCAGCGTGACAGGGTCTGGGGCCAACGTCCTGACTTTC,CASSVTGSGANVLTF
TRBV7-9,.,.,TRBJ2-3,TGTGCCAGCAGCTATACTGCCACAGATACGCAGTATTTT,CASSYTATDTQYF
TRBV19,.,.,TRBJ2-7,TGTGCCAGTAGCACGGCACGGAGCTCCTACGAGCAGTACTTC,CASSTARSSYEQYF
TRBV7-3,.,TRBD2,TRBJ2-1,TGTGCCAGCGGGGTAGCGGGGGGCCCCCTGAATGAGCAGTTCTTC,CASGVAGGPLNEQFF
TRBV6-6,.,TRBD2,TRBJ2-5,TGTGCCAGTCGGGGGGGAGGTGAAGAGACCCAGTACTTC,CASRGGGEETQYF
TRBV10-3,few,.,TRBJ1-2,TGTGCCACGATGATGGTCGGGACCCATGGCTACACCTTC,CATMMVGTHGYTF
TRBV7-9,.,TRBD1,TRBJ2-7,TGTGCCAGCAGCTCCGCGACAGGGTTAGCCTACGAGCAGTACTTC,CASSSATGLAYEQYF
TRBV27,.,.,TRBJ2-5,TGTGCCAGCAGTTTGCCCCTAGACCCGCCGGGGGAGACCCAGTACTTC,CASSLPLDPPGETQYF
TRBV7-6,.,.,TRBJ1-4,TGTGCCAGCAGCGCCCTCGCGGTGGGCGATGAAAAACTGTTTTTT,CASSALAVGDEKLFF
TRBV29-1,.,.,TRBJ2-2,TGCAGCGCCTCAGGGGGAGGGGGGGCCGGGGAGCTGTTTTTT,CSASGGGGAGELFF
TRBV5-1,once,.,TRBJ2-2,TGCGCCAGCAGCCCGACCATCACCGGGGAGCTGTTTTTT,CASSPTITGELFF
TRBV10-1,.,.,TRBJ2-7,TGCGCCAGCAGCCGGGACCGGGCCTACGAGCAGTACTTC,CASSRDRAYEQYF
TRBV9,.,.,TRBJ2-5,TGTGCCAGCAGCGTAGGAATTAGCGCTCAAGAGACCCAGTACTTC,CASSVGISAQETQYF
TRBV7-9,.,TRBD1,TRBJ2-2,TGTGCCAGCAGACCAGGGGGCCGCACCGGGGAGCTGTTTTTT,CASRPGGRTGELFF
TRBV4-3,.,.,TRBJ1-4,TGCGCCAGCAGCCAGGCCTTTGATGGCAGATTTAATGAAAAACTGTTTTTT,CASSQAFDGRFNEKLFF
TRBV6-4,.,TRBD2,TRBJ2-3,TGTGCCAGCAGTGACTCGGCGGGGGGGAGCACAGATACGCAGTATTTT,CASSDSAGGSTDTQYF
TRBV19,.,.,TRBJ2-7,TGTGCCAGTAGTATCTTTGCGGACTACGAGCAGTACTTC,CASSIFADYEQYF
TRBV4-3,few,TRBD1,TRBJ1-6,TGCGCCAGCAGCCAAAGTGCCGGGACAGGGGGGTCACCCCTCCACTTT,CASSQSAGTGGSPLHF
TRBV4-1,.,TRBD1,TRBJ1-2,TGCGCCAGCAGCCAAGGGGGGACTGGACAGGGGAACTATGGCTACACCTTC,CASSQGGTGQGNYGYTF
TRBV4-2,.,.,TRBJ2-3,TGTGCCAGCAGCCAAAGCATCAGTCCCACAGATACGCAGTATTTT,CASSQSISPTDTQYF
TRBV6-5,once,.,TRBJ2-7,TGTGCCAGCAGGGAACACAACGAGCAGTACTTC,CASREHNEQYF
TRBV19,.,TRBD2,TRBJ2-7,TGTGCCAGTAGTCCGGTCCTAGCGGGGGGGGCCTTCGGATACGAGCAGTACTTC,CASSPVLAGGAFGYEQYF
TRBV19,once,.,TRBJ2-3,TGTGCCAGTAGTATAGATCTATCCCCTACAGATACGCAGTATTTT,CASSIDLSPTDTQYF
TRBV4-3,.,TRBD2,TRBJ2-7,TGCGCCAGCAGCCAAGATAGGGCTAGCGGGGACTACGAGCAGTACTTC,CASSQDRASGDYEQYF
TRBV11-2,once,TRBD2,TRBJ2-1,TGTGCCAGCAGGGGACTAGCGGGACCCCATCAGTTCTTC,CASRGLAGPHQFF
TRBV2,.,.,TRBJ1-1,TGTGCCAGCAGACCACCGGGGGCCTTTTTGTATGTTGAAGCTTTCTTT,CASRPPGAFLYVEAFF
TRBV4-2,.,.,TRBJ1-5,TGTGCCAGCAGCCAAGAGGGCACGCGGGGGGGTAATCAGCCCCAGCATTTT,CASSQEGTRGGNQPQHF
TRBV25-1,.,.,TRBJ2-2,TGTGCCAGCGGGAGGGGGGGCACCGGGGAGCTGTTTTTT,CASGRGGTGELFF
TRBV27,.,TRBD2,TRBJ2-7,TGTGCCAGCAGTTTACGGGGACTAGCGGGATACTACGAGCAGTACTTC,CASSLRGLAGYYEQYF
TRBV30,.,.,TRBJ2-1,TGTGCCTGGAGTGTATCGGGGCAGGATTATGAGCAGTTCTTC,CAWSVSGQDYEQFF
TRBV5-4,.,.,TRBJ2-7,TGTGCCAGCAGCTTGGCCGGTCAGGCTCACTACGAGCAGTACTTC,CASSLAGQAHYEQYF
TRBV6-5,.,.,TRBJ2-1,TGTGCCAGCAGTTACTCTTCGGGCTACAATGAGCAGTTCTTC,CASSYSSGYNEQFF
TRBV18,.,.,TRBJ1-3,TGTGCCAGCTCACCACCATGGGAGGCCTCTGGAAACACCATATATTTT,CASSPPWEASGNTIYF
TRBV7-9,.,.,TRBJ2-1,TGTGCCAGCAGGGCCAGAGATCCTAGCTCCTACAATGAGCAGTTCTTC,CASRARDPSSYNEQFF
TRBV27,.,TRBD2,TRBJ2-5,TGTGCCAGCAGTTCCCTCACTAGCGGGGGGGCCCGAGAGACCCAGTACTTC,CASSSLTSGGARETQYF
TRBV9,few,.,TRBJ1-6,TGTGCCAGCAGCGTAGGGTCCGGGAGCAATTCACCCCTCCACTTT,CASSVGSGSNSPLHF